The present entry profiles one T cell receptor (beta chain) with its context. This clonotype came up many times. It has no known antigen specificity. The input lacks base qualities; no much larger clone sits a single base away. Receptors were amplified or captured by 5' RACE. The instrument given in TCRdb is NextSeq 500. In the TCR library protocol, unique molecular identifiers were attached to individual cDNA molecules to correct for PCR bias and sequencing error. Sequencing covered both TCR alpha and beta chains, and within each sample the abundances of alpha and beta sequences were tightly co-correlated. The paper's processing steps were these. Decombinator V4 was used to perform V gene, J gene and CDR3 annotation of TCR sequences. Expanded TCRs were defined as changing significantly between any two time points under a Poisson model with p below 0.0001. Abundances of TCRs were expressed as counts per million after normalisation to the total number of TCRs sequenced in each sample. TRAV1-2 paired with TRAJ12, TRAJ20 or TRAJ33 defined MAIT TCRs, while TRAV10 paired with TRAJ18 defined iNKT TCRs. A search of VDJdb, accessed on 1 November 2021, was run for TCRs annotated to CMV, EBV and SARS-CoV-2, with TCRs annotated for multiple antigens excluded. The raw public reads went through TCRdb reprocessing: fastp at Q25, MiXCR clone calling, in-frame beta chains kept. A single entry per CDR3 protein holds the most common genes and DNA from its merged rows. These V and J calls are TCRdb output, not the study's own analysis. The table for this sample lists some 38,000 distinct CDR3 sequences; around 5.4% of them were counted only once. The ten largest account for approximately 4% of the sample.

The CDR3 has 15 amino acids, counting the end cysteine and phenylalanine. Kept here is only the CDR3 DNA, which spans 45 bases and is read in frame from base 1. The germline V gene encodes CDR1 SGHTA and CDR2 FQGNSA. V and J lose 1 base and 4 bases, and a span of 11 bases separates them. A case-control design nested within a healthcare worker cohort in London, UK, was used, with weekly nasopharyngeal swab PCR tests and blood sampling performed. Healthcare workers were enrolled in the week of the UK lockdown, from 23 to 31 March 2020, and were followed every week for up to roughly 15 weeks. This entry is derived from a study of early T cells in non-severe SARS-CoV-2 infection (TCRdb year 2021). A note on the overall study: Bulk RNA from unsorted whole blood was used for TCR sequencing, so alpha and beta chains could not be paired.

What the work shows at the level of the full study, not this receptor alone: VDJdb matching was skewed toward anti-spike CD8 responses and likely underestimated virus-specific expansions, missing private and CD4 specificities.

This receptor chain uses TRBV7-2 and TRBJ1-3, with the D gene not clear enough to name. The sample in question was whole blood, obtained at baseline. The sequence was collected from an adult who was a healthcare worker with PCR-confirmed SARS-CoV-2 infection or an uninfected control (not recorded which). The DNA sequence is as follows: TGTGCCAGCAGCTTAGAAGGGCAGAAAGGAAACACCATATATTTT. The translation is CASSLEGQKGNTIYF.